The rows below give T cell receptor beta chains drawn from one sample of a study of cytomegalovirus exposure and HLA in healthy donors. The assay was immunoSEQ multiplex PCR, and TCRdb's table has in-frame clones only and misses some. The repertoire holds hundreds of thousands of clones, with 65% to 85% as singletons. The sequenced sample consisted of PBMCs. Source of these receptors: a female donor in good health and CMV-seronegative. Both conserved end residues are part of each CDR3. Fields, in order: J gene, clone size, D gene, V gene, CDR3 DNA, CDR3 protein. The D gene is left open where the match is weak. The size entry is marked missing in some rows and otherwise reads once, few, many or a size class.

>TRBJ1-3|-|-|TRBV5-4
TGTGCCAGCAGCCTTACAGGGTCTGGAAACACCATATATTTT
CASSLTGSGNTIYF
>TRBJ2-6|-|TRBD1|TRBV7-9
TGTTCCAGCAGCTTAGACAGGGCTGAAGGGGCCAACGTCCTGACTTTC
CSSSLDRAEGANVLTF
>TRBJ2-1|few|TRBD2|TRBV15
TGTGCCACCAGCAGGCGGACCGGGACTACCGCCCACAGTGAGCAGTTCTTC
CATSRRTGTTAHSEQFF
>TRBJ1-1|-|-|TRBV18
TGTGCCAGCTCACCACGAGCCACCCCGGACACTGAAGCTTTCTTT
CASSPRATPDTEAFF
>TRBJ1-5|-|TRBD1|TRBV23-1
TGCGCCAGCAGTCCCAGGGCAGACAGGGGAAATCAGCCCCAGCATTTT
CASSPRADRGNQPQHF
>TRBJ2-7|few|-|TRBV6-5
TGTGCCAGCAGCCCTATGTGGGGGGACGAGCAGTACTTC
CASSPMWGDEQYF
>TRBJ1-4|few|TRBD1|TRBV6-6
TGTGCCAGCAGCGACCAGGGGGCAACTAATGAAAAACTGTTTTTT
CASSDQGATNEKLFF
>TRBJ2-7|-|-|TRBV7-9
TGTGCCAGCAGCCACAACTCGGGAGCGCTCTACGAGCAGTACTTC
CASSHNSGALYEQYF
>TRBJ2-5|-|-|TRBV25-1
TGTGCCAGCAGTGACGGGACATGGGGGATCCAAGAGACCCAGTACTTC
CASSDGTWGIQETQYF
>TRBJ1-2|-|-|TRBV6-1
TGTGCCAGCAGGGTGGGGCAGTCGGACTATGGCTACACCTTC
CASRVGQSDYGYTF
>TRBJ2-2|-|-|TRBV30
TGTGCCTGGAGTGTAATGGGGGCGTCCGGGGAGCTGTTTTTT
CAWSVMGASGELFF
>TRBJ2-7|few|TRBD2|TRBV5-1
TGCGCCAGGGGCGGGACGGGAGGGGTGGACGAGCAGTACTTC
CARGGTGGVDEQYF
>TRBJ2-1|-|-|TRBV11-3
TGTGCCAGCAGCCCCACACTAGCTCAGAGCTCCTACAATGAGCAGTTCTTC
CASSPTLAQSSYNEQFF
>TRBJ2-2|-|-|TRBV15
TGTGCCACCAGCAGAGGAAGGCACGGGGCCGGGGAGCTGTTTTTT
CATSRGRHGAGELFF
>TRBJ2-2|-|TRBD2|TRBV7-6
TGTGCCAGCAGGACTAGCGGGAACACCGGGGAGCTGTTTTTT
CASRTSGNTGELFF
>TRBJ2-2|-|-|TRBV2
TGTGCCAGCGCCCGACAGGCTGGGGAGCTGTTTTTT
CASARQAGELFF
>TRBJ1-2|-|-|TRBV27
TGTGCCAGCAGTCCTGGGCTCCATTATAACTATGGCTACACCTTC
CASSPGLHYNYGYTF
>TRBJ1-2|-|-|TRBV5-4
TGTGCCAGCAGCTTGACCCCACAAAGCGAGAATGGCTACACCTTC
CASSLTPQSENGYTF
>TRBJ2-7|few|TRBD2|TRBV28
TGTGCCAGCATGGAACTAGCGGCAACCTACGAGCAGTACTTC
CASMELAATYEQYF
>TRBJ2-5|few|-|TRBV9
TGTGCCAGCAGCCTGTCGGTCCAAGAGACCCAGTACTTC
CASSLSVQETQYF
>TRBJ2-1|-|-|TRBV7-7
TGTGCTAGCAGCGCATATGAGGGTCCTGCGGGGTACAATGAGCAGTTCTTC
CASSAYEGPAGYNEQFF
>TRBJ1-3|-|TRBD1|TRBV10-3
TGTACCATCAGTGGCCAAACAGGGGGCCACACCATATATTTT
CTISGQTGGHTIYF
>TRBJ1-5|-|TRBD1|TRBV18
TGTGCCAGCTCACCACCGGGACAGGGGAGGGGACAGCCCCAGCATTTT
CASSPPGQGRGQPQHF
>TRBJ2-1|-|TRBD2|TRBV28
TGTGCCAGCCGCCTAGCGGGTAGTTTAGTGGGGAATGAGCAGTTCTTC
CASRLAGSLVGNEQFF
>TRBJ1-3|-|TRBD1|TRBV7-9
TGTGCCAGCAGCTCATCCGGGACAGGGATGGCCTCTGGAAACACCATATATTTT
CASSSSGTGMASGNTIYF